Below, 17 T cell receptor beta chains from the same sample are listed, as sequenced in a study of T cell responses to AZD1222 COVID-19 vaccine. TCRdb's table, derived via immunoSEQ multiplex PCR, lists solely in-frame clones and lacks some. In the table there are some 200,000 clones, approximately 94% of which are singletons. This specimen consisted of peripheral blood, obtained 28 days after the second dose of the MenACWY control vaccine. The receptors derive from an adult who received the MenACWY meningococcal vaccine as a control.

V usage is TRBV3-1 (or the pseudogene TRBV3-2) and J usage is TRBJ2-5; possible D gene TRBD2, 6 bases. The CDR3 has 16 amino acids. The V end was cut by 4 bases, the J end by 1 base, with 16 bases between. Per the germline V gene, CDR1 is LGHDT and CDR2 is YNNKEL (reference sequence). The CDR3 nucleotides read TGTGCCAGCAGCCTTGCCTGGGGGGATCCCCAAGAGACCCAGTACTTC. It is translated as CASSLAWGDPQETQYF.

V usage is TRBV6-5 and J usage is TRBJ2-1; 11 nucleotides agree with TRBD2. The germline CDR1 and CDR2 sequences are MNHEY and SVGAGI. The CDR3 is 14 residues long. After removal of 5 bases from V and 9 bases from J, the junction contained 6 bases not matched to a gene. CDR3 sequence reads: CASSPGLAAGEQFF. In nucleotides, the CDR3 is TGTGCCAGCAGTCCGGGACTAGCGGCGGGTGAGCAGTTCTTC.

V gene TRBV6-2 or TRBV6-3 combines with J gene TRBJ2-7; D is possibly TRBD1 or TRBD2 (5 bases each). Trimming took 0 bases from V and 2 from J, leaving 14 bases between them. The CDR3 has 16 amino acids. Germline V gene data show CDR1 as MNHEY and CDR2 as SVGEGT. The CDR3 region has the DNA TGTGCCAGCAGTTACTCGGGACCGTCCTGGGCCTACGAGCAGTACTTC. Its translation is CASSYSGPSWAYEQYF.

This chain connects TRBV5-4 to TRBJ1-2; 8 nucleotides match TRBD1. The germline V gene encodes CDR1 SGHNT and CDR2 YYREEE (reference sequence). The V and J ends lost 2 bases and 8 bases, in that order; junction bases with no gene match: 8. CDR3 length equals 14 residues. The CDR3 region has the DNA TGTGCCAGCAGCTTTATAGACAGGGGAGGAGGCTACACCTTC. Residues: CASSFIDRGGGYTF.

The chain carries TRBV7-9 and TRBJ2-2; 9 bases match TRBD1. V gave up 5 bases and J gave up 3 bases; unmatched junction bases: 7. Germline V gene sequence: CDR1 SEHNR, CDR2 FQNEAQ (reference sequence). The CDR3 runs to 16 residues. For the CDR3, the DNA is TGTGCCAGCAGCGTACAGGGGGCCGGTGACACCGGGGAGCTGTTTTTT. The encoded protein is CASSVQGAGDTGELFF.

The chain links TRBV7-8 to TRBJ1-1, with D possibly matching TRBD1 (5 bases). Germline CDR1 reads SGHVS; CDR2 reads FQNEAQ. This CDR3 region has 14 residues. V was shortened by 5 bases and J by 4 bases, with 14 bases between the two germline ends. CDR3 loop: CASSGGDFGTEAFF. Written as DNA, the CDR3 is TGTGCCAGCAGCGGGGGGGATTTCGGCACTGAAGCTTTCTTT. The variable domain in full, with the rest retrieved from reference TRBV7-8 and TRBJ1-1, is GAGVSQSPRYKVAKRGQDVALRCDPISGHVSLFWYQQALGQGPEFLTYFQNEAQLDKSGLPSDRFFAERPEGSVSTLKIQRTQQEDSAVYLCASSGGDFGTEAFFGQGTRLTVV.

CDR3 region: CASSYTVNTEAFF. The CDR3 DNA reads as TGTGCCAGCAGCTACACAGTGAACACTGAAGCTTTCTTT. This chain connects TRBV5-8 to TRBJ1-1; D is ambiguous. The germline gives CDR1 SGHTS, CDR2 YDEGEE. The V and J ends lost 3 bases and 0 bases respectively, with 6 bases between them. CDR3 size: 13 residues.

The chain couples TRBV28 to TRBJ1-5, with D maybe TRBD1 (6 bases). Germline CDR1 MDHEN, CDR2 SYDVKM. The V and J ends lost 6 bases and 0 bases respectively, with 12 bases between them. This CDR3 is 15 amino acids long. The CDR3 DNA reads TGTGCCAGCAGACCACAGGGATATAGCAATCAGCCCCAGCATTTT. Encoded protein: CASRPQGYSNQPQHF.

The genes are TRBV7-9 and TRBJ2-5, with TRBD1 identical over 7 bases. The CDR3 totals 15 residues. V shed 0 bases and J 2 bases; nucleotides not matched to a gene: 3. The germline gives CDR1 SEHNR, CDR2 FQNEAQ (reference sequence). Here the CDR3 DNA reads TGTGCCAGCAGCTTAGCGGGGACAGAACAAGAGACCCAGTACTTC. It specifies CASSLAGTEQETQYF.

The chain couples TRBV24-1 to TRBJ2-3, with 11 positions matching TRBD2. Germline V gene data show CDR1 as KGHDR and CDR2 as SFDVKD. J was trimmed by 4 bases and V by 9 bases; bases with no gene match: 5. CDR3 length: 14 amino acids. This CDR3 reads CATATSGIADTQYF. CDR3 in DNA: TGTGCCACCGCGACTAGCGGGATCGCAGATACGCAGTATTTT.

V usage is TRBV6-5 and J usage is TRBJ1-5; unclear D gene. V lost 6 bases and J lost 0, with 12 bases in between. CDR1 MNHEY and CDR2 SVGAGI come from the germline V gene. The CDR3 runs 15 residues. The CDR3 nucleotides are TGTGCCAGCAGGGAGGAGATTCTTAGCAATCAGCCCCAGCATTTT. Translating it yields CASREEILSNQPQHF.

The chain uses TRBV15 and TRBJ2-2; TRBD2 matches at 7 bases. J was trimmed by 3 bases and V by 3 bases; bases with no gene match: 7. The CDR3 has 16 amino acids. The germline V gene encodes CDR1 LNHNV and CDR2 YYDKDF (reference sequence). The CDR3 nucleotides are TGTGCCACCAGCAGTCGTAGGACTAGGGACACCGGGGAGCTGTTTTTT. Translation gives CATSSRRTRDTGELFF.

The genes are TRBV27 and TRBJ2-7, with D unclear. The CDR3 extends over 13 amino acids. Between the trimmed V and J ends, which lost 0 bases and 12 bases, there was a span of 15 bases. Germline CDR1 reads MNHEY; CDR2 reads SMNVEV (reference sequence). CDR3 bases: TGTGCCAGCAGTTTATCGAGCCGGACGCCCCGGTACTTC. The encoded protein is CASSLSSRTPRYF.

CDR3 nucleotides: TGTGCCAGCAGTTTAAGTAGCGGGGAGCAGTTCTTC. Translation gives CASSLSSGEQFF. The V and J genes are TRBV12-3 or TRBV12-4 and TRBJ2-1; 7 bases fit TRBD2. There are 12 residues in the CDR3. V lost 2 bases, J lost 10 bases, and 2 bases stayed unmatched.

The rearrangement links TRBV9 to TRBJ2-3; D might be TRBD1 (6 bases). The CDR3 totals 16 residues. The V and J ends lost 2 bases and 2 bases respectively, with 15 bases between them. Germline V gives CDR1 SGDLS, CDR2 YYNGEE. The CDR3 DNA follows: TGTGCCAGCAGCGTGGTCGACAGGTTTAACACAGATACGCAGTATTTT. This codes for CASSVVDRFNTDTQYF.

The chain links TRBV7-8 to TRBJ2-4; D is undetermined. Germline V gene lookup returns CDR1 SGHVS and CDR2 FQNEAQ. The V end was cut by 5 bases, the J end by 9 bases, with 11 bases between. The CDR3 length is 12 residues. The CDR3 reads CASSPSESIQYF. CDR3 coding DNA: TGTGCCAGCAGCCCGAGTGAAAGCATTCAGTACTTC.

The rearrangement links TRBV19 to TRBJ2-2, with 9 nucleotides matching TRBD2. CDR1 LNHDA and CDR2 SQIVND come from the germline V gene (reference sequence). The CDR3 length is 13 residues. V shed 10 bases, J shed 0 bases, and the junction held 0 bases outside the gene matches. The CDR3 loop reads CATSGANTGELFF. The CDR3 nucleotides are TGTGCCACTAGCGGGGCGAACACCGGGGAGCTGTTTTTT.